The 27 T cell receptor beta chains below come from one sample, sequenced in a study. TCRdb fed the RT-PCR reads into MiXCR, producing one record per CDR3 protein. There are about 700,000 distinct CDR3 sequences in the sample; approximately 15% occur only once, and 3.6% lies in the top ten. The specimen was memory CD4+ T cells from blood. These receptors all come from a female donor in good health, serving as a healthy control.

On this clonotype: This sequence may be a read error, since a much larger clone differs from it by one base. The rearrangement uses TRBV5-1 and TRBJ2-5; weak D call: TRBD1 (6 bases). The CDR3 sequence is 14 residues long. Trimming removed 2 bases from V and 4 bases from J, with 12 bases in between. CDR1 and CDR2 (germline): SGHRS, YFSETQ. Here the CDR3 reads CASSLLQGRETQYF. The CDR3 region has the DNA TGCGCCAGCAGCTTACTCCAGGGGAGAGAGACCCAGTACTTC.

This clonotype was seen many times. The chain's CDR3 is CSEQREGVREQYF. As DNA, the CDR3 is TGCAGTGAACAGCGGGAGGGGGTTCGGGAGCAGTACTTC. V gene TRBV20-1 combines with J gene TRBJ2-7; TRBD2 matches 10 bases. CDR1 DFQATT and CDR2 SNEGSKA come from the germline V gene (reference sequence). Trimming took 7 bases from V and 7 from J; bases not matched to a gene: 10. This CDR3 has 13 residues.

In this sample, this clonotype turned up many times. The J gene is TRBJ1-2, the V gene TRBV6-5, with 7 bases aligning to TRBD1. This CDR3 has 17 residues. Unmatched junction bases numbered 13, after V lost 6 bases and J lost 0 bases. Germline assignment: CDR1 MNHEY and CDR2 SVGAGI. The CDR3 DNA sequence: TGTGCCAGCAGAGGCTTAACAGGGGTTCGAGCTAACTATGGCTACACCTTC. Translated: CASRGLTGVRANYGYTF.

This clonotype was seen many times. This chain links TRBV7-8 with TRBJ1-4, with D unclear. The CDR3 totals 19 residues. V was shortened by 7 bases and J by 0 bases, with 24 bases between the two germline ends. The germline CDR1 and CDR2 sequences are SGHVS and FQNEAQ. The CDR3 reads CASILSPGWRTATNEKLFF. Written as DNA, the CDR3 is TGTGCCAGCATTCTCTCTCCCGGGTGGAGGACGGCAACTAATGAAAAACTGTTTTTT.

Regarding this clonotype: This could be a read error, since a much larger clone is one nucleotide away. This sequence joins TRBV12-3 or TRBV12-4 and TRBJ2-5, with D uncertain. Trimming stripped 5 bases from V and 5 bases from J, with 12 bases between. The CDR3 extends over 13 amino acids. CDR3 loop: CASSRVSRETQYF. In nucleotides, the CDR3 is TGTGCCAGCAGTCGGGTTAGCCGGGAGACCCAGTACTTC.

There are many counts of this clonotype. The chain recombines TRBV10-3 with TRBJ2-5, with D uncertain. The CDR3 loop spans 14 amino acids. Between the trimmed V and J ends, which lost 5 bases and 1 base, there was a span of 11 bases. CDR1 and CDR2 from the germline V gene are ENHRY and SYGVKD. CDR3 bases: TGTGCCATCAGTTCCCCAGGCACCCAAGAGACCCAGTACTTC. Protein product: CAISSPGTQETQYF.

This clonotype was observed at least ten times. For the CDR3, the DNA is TGTGCCAGCAGTCCTCTCGCCCAGCGGAAGAACAATGAGCAGTTCTTC. It encodes CASSPLAQRKNNEQFF. The chain has TRBV27 and TRBJ2-1, with D possibly being TRBD2 (5 bases). The germline CDR1 and CDR2 sequences are MNHEY and SMNVEV (reference sequence). The V end lost 5 bases, the J end lost 5 bases, and 19 bases lay between the germline ends. This CDR3 is 16 amino acids long.

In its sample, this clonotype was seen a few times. For the CDR3, the DNA is TGTGCCAGCAGTGTCATATCGGACGGCGAGCAGTACTTC. Its translation is CASSVISDGEQYF. The J gene is TRBJ2-7, the V gene TRBV25-1; D is ambiguous. V was shortened by 4 bases and J by 6 bases, with 13 bases between the two germline ends. CDR3 size: 13 residues. Germline CDR1 is MGHDK and CDR2 is SYGVNS.

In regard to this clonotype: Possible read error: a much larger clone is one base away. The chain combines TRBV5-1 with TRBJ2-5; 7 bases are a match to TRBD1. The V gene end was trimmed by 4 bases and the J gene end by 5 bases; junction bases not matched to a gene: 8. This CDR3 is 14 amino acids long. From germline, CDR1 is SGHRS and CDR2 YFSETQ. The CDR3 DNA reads TGCGCCAGCAGCACTGGACAGGCGAGGGAGACCCAGTACTTC. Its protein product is CASSTGQARETQYF.

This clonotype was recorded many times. CDR3 region: CATSRDKTSVTYF. DNA of the CDR3: TGTGCCACCAGCAGGGACAAGACTAGCGTGACTTACTTC. This chain links TRBV15 with TRBJ2-7, with 8 bases fitting TRBD2. From germline, CDR1 is LNHNV and CDR2 YYDKDF (reference sequence). This CDR3 spans 13 amino acids. The trim removed 3 bases at V and 13 bases at J, leaving 11 bases unmatched.

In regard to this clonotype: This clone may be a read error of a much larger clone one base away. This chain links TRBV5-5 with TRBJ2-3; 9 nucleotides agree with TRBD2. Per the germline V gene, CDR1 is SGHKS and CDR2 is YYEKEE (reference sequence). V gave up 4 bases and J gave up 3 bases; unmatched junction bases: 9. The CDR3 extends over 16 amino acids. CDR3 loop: CASSPIIAGETDTQYF. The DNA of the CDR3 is TGTGCCAGCAGCCCGATCATAGCGGGAGAGACAGATACGCAGTATTTT.

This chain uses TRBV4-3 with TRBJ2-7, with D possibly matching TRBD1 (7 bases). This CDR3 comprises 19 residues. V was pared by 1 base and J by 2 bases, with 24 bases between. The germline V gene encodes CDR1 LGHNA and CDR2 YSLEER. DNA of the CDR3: TGCGCCAGCAGCCAAGCAAATGCGGGACAGTGGGACCAGCCCTACGAGCAGTACTTC. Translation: CASSQANAGQWDQPYEQYF.

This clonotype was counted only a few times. The CDR3 nucleotides are TGCGCCAGCAGCTCGACAGGGGCTGGGACTGAAGCTTTCTTT. Translated, it gives CASSSTGAGTEAFF. The chain couples TRBV5-1 to TRBJ1-1; the match to TRBD1 covers 8 bases. The CDR3 totals 14 residues. With 3 bases clipped from V and 5 bases from J, the junction kept 6 bases outside the gene matches. Looked up from germline, CDR1 is SGHRS and CDR2 is YFSETQ.

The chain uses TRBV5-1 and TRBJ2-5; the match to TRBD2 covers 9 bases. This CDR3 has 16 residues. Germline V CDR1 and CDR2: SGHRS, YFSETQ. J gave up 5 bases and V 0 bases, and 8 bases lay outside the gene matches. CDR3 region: CASSLGISGSGETQYF. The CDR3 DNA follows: TGCGCCAGCAGCTTGGGAATTAGCGGGAGTGGGGAGACCCAGTACTTC.

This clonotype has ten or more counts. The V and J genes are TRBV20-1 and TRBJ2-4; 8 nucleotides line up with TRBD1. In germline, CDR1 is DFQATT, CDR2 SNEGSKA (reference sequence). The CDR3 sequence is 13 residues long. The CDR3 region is CSIQGASKNIQYF. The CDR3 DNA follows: TGCAGCATTCAGGGGGCGTCCAAAAACATTCAGTACTTC.

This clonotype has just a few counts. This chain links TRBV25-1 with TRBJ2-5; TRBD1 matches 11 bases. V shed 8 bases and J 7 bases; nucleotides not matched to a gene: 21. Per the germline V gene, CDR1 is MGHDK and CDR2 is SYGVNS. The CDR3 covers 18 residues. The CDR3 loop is CASFRQNRDRGTFGTQYF. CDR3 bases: TGTGCCAGCTTCCGTCAAAACCGGGACAGGGGGACCTTCGGGACCCAGTACTTC.

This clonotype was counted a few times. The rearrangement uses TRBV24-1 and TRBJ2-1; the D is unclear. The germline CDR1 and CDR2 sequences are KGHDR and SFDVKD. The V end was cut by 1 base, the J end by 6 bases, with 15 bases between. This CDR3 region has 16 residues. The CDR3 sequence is CATSDFGGLGSNEQFF. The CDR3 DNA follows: TGTGCCACCAGTGATTTCGGCGGTTTGGGGTCCAATGAGCAGTTCTTC.

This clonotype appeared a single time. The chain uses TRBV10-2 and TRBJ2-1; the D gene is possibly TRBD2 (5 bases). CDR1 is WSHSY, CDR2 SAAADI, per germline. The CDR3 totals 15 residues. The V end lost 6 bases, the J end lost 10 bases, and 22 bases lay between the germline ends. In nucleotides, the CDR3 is TGCGCCAGCAGCCCCACCCGCGGTGGAGGCGAGGAGCAGTTCTTC. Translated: CASSPTRGGGEEQFF.

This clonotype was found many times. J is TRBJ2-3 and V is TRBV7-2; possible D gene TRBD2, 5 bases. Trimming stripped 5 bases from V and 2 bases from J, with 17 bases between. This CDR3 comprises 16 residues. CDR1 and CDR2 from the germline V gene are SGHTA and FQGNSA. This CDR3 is CASSATSTLITDTQYF. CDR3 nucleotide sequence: TGTGCCAGCAGCGCCACTAGTACGTTAATCACAGATACGCAGTATTTT.

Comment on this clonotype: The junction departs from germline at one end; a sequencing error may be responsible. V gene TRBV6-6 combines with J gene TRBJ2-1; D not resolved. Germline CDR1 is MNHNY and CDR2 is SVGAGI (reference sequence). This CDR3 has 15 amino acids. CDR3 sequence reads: CDSSNPGDKYNEQFF. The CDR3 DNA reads TGTGACAGCAGTAATCCAGGAGACAAATACAATGAGCAGTTCTTC.

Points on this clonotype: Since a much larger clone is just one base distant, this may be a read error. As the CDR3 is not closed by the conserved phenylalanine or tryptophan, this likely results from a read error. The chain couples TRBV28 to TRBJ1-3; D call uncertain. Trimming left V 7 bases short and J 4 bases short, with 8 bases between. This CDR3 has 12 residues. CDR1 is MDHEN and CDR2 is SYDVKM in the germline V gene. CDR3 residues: CASTLGGNTIYL. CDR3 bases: TGTGCCAGCACCCTCGGGGGAAACACCATATATCTT.

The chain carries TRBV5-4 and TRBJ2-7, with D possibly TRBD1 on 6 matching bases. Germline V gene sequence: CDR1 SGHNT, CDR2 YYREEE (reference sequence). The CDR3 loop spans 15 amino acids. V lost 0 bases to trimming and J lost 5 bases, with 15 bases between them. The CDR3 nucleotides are TGTGCCAGCAGCTTGGCGACAGGCAATCCCCACGAGCAGTACTTC. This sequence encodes CASSLATGNPHEQYF.

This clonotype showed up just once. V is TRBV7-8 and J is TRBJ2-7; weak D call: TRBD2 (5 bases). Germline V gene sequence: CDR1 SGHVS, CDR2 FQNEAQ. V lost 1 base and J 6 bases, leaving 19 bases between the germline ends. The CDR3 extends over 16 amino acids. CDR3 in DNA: TGTGCCAGCAGCTTAGGGCTAGCAGGAGAGTCTGGCGAGCAGTACTTC. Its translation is CASSLGLAGESGEQYF. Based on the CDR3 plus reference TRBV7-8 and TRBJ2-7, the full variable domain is GAGVSQSPRYKVAKRGQDVALRCDPISGHVSLFWYQQALGQGPEFLTYFQNEAQLDKSGLPSDRFFAERPEGSVSTLKIQRTQQEDSAVYLCASSLGLAGESGEQYFGPGTRLTVT.

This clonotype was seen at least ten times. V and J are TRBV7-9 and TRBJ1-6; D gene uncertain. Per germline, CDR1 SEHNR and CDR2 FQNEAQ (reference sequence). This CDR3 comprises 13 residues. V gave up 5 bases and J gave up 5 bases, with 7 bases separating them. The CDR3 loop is CASSPGDNSPLHF. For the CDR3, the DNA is TGTGCCAGCAGCCCGGGAGATAATTCACCCCTCCACTTT.

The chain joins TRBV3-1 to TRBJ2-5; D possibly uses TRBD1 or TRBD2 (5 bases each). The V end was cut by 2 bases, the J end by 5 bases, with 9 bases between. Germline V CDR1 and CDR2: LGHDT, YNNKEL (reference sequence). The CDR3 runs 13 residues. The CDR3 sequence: CASSQRGTETQYF. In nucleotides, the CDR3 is TGTGCCAGCAGCCAAAGAGGGACCGAGACCCAGTACTTC.

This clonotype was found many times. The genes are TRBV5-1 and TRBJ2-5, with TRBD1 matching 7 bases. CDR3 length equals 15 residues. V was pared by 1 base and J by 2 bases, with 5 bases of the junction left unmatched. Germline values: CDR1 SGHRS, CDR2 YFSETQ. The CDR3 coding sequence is TGCGCCAGCAGCTTGTTGGGACAGAGACAAGAGACCCAGTACTTC. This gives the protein CASSLLGQRQETQYF.

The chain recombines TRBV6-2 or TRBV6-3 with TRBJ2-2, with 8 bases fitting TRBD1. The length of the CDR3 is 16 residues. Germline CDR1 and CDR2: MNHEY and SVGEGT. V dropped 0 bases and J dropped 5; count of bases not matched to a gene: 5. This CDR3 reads CASSYSGTGITGELFF. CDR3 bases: TGTGCCAGCAGTTACTCGGGGACAGGAATAACCGGGGAGCTGTTTTTT.